This entry describes one T cell receptor beta chain. This specimen comes from a study of CD8 T cells in ankylosing spondylitis. Germline V CDR1 and CDR2: WSHSY, SAAADI. V gave up 4 bases and J gave up 0 bases, with 15 bases separating them. The CDR3 is 16 amino acids. TCRdb itself ran the 5' RACE reads through MiXCR, one entry per CDR3 protein. The sample holds a few hundred thousand distinct CDR3 sequences, roughly 20% seen once. The sample consisted of blood, either unsorted or a sorted T cell fraction (not recorded which). The sequence was collected from a male donor with ankylosing spondylitis or in good health (not recorded which). This rearrangement joins TRBV10-2 to TRBJ2-5; D is possibly TRBD2 (6 bases). CDR3 residues: CASSASSGTYQETQYF. Written as DNA, the CDR3 is TGCGCCAGCAGTGCGTCCTCGGGGACTTACCAAGAGACCCAGTACTTC.